This TCR beta chain appears in the sequencing data of a study of human T cells and chemical hapten exposure. Per the original methods: A per-sample median of 95,638 TCRs was observed, with a range of roughly 23,224 to 750,000. TCRdb reanalysed the RACE reads using MiXCR and keeps one entry per CDR3 protein. These V and J calls are TCRdb output, not the study's own analysis. The sample has 80,000 to 95,000 distinct CDR3 sequences, around 10% seen once; the top ten hold 3.6%. Time point indicated: pre-sensitization, week 0. Treatment specified: therapeutic diphenylcyclopropenone sensitization with weekly scalp DPC. Researchers extracted total RNA from unfractionated whole blood. With 8 bases removed from V and 5 bases from J, the gap between germline ends came to 22 bases. The CDR3 is 15 amino acids. CDR1 and CDR2 from the germline V gene are MNHEY and SVGEGT.

This chain connects TRBV6-2 or TRBV6-3 to TRBJ2-7, with D perhaps given as TRBD1 or TRBD2 (5 bases each). The sample consisted of whole blood, taken in connection with sensitization to the hapten diphenylcyclopropenone (DPC). The receptor was derived from a woman aged 40 to 55 with alopecia areata. Some clones in this sample may be carry-over from other donors' samples. Here the CDR3 reads CASSLRGAGDHEQYF. The CDR3 nucleotides are TGTGCCAGCTCCTTAAGAGGGGCCGGAGACCACGAGCAGTACTTC.